What follows are 26 T cell receptor beta chains derived from one specimen sequenced in a study of T cells in Graves' hyperthyroidism and ophthalmopathy. Amplified TCR beta CDR3 regions derived from RNA transcripts. In the first-round RT-PCR of the TCR CDR3, the HTBI primer set was used. TCRdb recomputed calls from the multiplex PCR reads with MiXCR, one row per CDR3 protein. The table shows roughly 500,000 distinct CDR3 sequences, with about 45% occurring only once. Sequencing was carried out using peripheral blood or thyroid tissue (not recorded which). All receptors come from an adult woman with Graves' disease, either hyperthyroidism or ophthalmopathy (not recorded which).

At least ten counts were recorded for this clonotype. The V call is TRBV5-1, the J call TRBJ2-7, with D perhaps TRBD1 (6 bases). The CDR3 sequence is 13 residues long. Germline V gene sequence: CDR1 SGHRS, CDR2 YFSETQ. V dropped 0 bases and J dropped 11 bases, with 15 bases sitting between them. This chain's CDR3 is CASSLVAGQREYF. DNA of the CDR3: TGCGCCAGCAGCTTGGTCGCTGGACAGAGGGAGTACTTC.

This chain links TRBV9 with TRBJ2-2; D might be TRBD2 (6 bases). Trimming took 3 bases from V and 7 from J, leaving 10 bases between them. CDR3 length: 13 residues. Germline CDR1 reads SGDLS; CDR2 reads YYNGEE. CDR3 loop: CASSGTGDGELFF. The CDR3, as DNA: TGTGCCAGCAGCGGGACGGGGGACGGGGAGCTGTTTTTT.

This sequence joins TRBV6-1 and TRBJ2-3; no firm D call. CDR3 length: 12 residues. In germline, CDR1 is MNHNS, CDR2 SASEGT. Trimming took 5 bases from V and 3 from J, leaving 6 bases between them. CDR3 in DNA: TGTGCCAGCAGTCCACGTACAGATACGCAGTATTTT. The encoded protein is CASSPRTDTQYF.

CDR3 bases: TGCAGCGTTGTGAGCGGGAGGGCCGGCACCGGGGAGCTGTTTTTT. Protein: CSVVSGRAGTGELFF. This chain uses TRBV29-1 with TRBJ2-2, with 10 bases aligning to TRBD2. The V gene's germline CDR1 is SQVTM and CDR2 ANQGSEA. The CDR3 has 15 residues. V gave up 4 bases and J gave up 4 bases; unmatched junction bases: 6.

Comment on this clonotype: A much larger clone lies a single base off, so this may be a read error. The chain couples TRBV9 to TRBJ1-2, with 7 positions matching TRBD1. J gave up 9 bases and V 3 bases, and 11 bases lay outside the gene matches. Germline CDR1 is SGDLS and CDR2 is YYNGEE. This CDR3 comprises 14 residues. This chain's CDR3 is CASSGGTAQNCYTF. The CDR3 DNA follows: TGTGCCAGCAGCGGCGGGACAGCCCAAAATTGCTACACCTTC.

Points on this clonotype: Sequence at one end of the junction differs from germline and may be a read error. The chain joins TRBV13 to TRBJ1-1, with 7 bases aligning to TRBD1. This CDR3 contains 12 residues. Germline CDR1 is PRHDT and CDR2 is FYEKMQ (reference sequence). For the CDR3, the DNA is TGTGACTTACAGGGGCGCGACACTGAAGCTTCCTTT. Amino acids: CDLQGRDTEASF.

This clonotype occurred many times. The CDR3 sequence is CASSFGDRNYGYTF. The CDR3 coding sequence is TGTGCCAGCAGCTTCGGGGACCGCAACTATGGCTACACCTTC. The chain has TRBV7-9 and TRBJ1-2; D is possibly TRBD1 (5 bases). This CDR3 spans 14 amino acids. Trimming took 3 bases from V and 2 from J, leaving 10 bases between them. The germline CDR1 and CDR2 sequences are SEHNR and FQNEAQ (reference sequence).

This clonotype has a count of ten or more. The rearrangement joins TRBV13 to TRBJ1-2, with TRBD1 matching over 9 bases. Losses at the gene ends were 3 bases for V and 1 base for J; bases not matched to a gene: 3. Germline V gene sequence: CDR1 PRHDT, CDR2 FYEKMQ (reference sequence). This CDR3 spans 15 amino acids. CDR3 DNA sequence: TGTGCCAGCAGCTTCCGGGACAGGGATAACTATGGCTACACCTTC. Protein: CASSFRDRDNYGYTF.

This clonotype was seen repeatedly, ten times or more. The rearrangement uses TRBV7-9 and TRBJ2-7; no clear D. This CDR3 contains 14 residues. Germline V lookup: CDR1 SEHNR, CDR2 FQNEAQ (reference sequence). The V and J ends lost 5 bases and 3 bases respectively, with 14 bases between them. The CDR3 DNA reads as TGTGCCAGCAGCCCTCGCGCCCGACTCTACGAGCAGTACTTC. This translates into CASSPRARLYEQYF.

This rearrangement joins TRBV15 to TRBJ1-5, with TRBD1 as a possible D gene (5 bases). The CDR3 is 16 residues long. V lost 3 bases to trimming and J lost 2 bases, with 14 bases between them. Germline V lookup: CDR1 LNHNV, CDR2 YYDKDF (reference sequence). Written as DNA, the CDR3 is TGTGCCACCAGCAGCTGGGGGGACCTGGGCAATCAGCCCCAGCATTTT. This gives the protein CATSSWGDLGNQPQHF.

The chain links TRBV20-1 to TRBJ1-2; a weak D match, TRBD1 (5 bases). Per the germline V gene, CDR1 is DFQATT and CDR2 is SNEGSKA (reference sequence). The CDR3 is made up of 15 amino acids. Trimming removed 6 bases at V and 4 bases at J, with 21 bases between. The CDR3 is CSADRTVTWGYGYTF. DNA for the CDR3: TGCAGTGCAGACAGAACCGTGACATGGGGCTATGGCTACACCTTC.

This clonotype was observed a handful of times. The J gene is TRBJ2-5, the V gene TRBV24-1, with TRBD1 matching over 10 bases. The junction had 3 bases not matched to a gene; V was cut back by 3 bases and J by 6 bases. The V gene's germline CDR1 is KGHDR and CDR2 SFDVKD. The CDR3 totals 14 residues. The CDR3 region is CATSDRTGGQTQYF. In DNA form, the CDR3 reads TGTGCCACCAGTGATCGGACAGGGGGTCAGACCCAGTACTTC.

V usage is TRBV30 and J usage is TRBJ2-5; D possibly corresponds to TRBD2 (6 bases). V was clipped by 5 bases and J by 1 base, with 17 bases between them. CDR3 size: 15 residues. Germline V gives CDR1 GTSNPN, CDR2 SVGIG (reference sequence). For the CDR3, the DNA is TGTGCCTGGGCTGGCGGGGCTAGCGTCCAAGAGACCCAGTACTTC. Encoded protein: CAWAGGASVQETQYF.

V and J are TRBV29-1 and TRBJ1-5; 11 bases match TRBD1. The V segment lost 4 bases and the J segment 7 bases; nucleotides outside the gene matches: 3. Germline V gene sequence: CDR1 SQVTM, CDR2 ANQGSEA. The CDR3 runs 13 residues. This CDR3 is CSVGDRGVQPQHF. The CDR3 DNA follows: TGCAGCGTTGGGGACAGGGGGGTCCAGCCCCAGCATTTT.

This clonotype was observed many times. The chain links TRBV12-3 or TRBV12-4 to TRBJ2-7; D call uncertain. CDR3 length: 13 residues. The V gene lost 5 bases and the J gene lost 6 bases, with 14 bases spanning the gap. CDR3 protein: CASSAPADGEQYF. CDR3 nucleotide sequence: TGTGCCAGCAGTGCCCCGGCTGACGGCGAGCAGTACTTC.

This clonotype was detected ten times or more. The chain combines TRBV20-1 with TRBJ2-5, with D hard to call. This CDR3 has 15 residues. V lost 1 base to trimming and J lost 5 bases, with 17 bases between them. In germline, CDR1 is DFQATT, CDR2 SNEGSKA (reference sequence). CDR3: CSARGARPPSETQYF. The CDR3 DNA follows: TGCAGTGCTAGAGGCGCCAGACCCCCCTCGGAGACCCAGTACTTC.

Ten or more counts support this clonotype. The chain carries TRBV6-1 and TRBJ1-2; possible D gene TRBD1, 5 bases. This CDR3 contains 15 residues. V was pared by 4 bases and J by 4 bases, with 16 bases between. Per the germline V gene, CDR1 is MNHNS and CDR2 is SASEGT. CDR3 amino acids: CASSAGHQAAYGYTF. In DNA, the CDR3 is TGTGCCAGCAGTGCGGGGCACCAGGCAGCCTATGGCTACACCTTC.

This clonotype was observed at least ten times. The J gene is TRBJ1-2, the V gene TRBV5-4; 8 bases are a match to TRBD1. Germline CDR1 is SGHNT and CDR2 is YYREEE (reference sequence). This CDR3 is 13 amino acids long. The V segment lost 5 bases and the J segment 7 bases; nucleotides outside the gene matches: 7. CDR3 amino acids: CASSRGQDLGYTF. CDR3 bases: TGTGCCAGCAGTCGGGGACAGGATCTTGGCTACACCTTC.

This clonotype has just one count. This rearrangement joins TRBV7-9 to TRBJ1-2; 7 bases match TRBD1. Germline V gene data show CDR1 as SEHNR and CDR2 as FQNEAQ (reference sequence). J lost 5 bases, V lost 8 bases, and 8 bases had no gene match. This CDR3 is 13 amino acids long. The CDR3 reads CASGDRDLYGYTF. In DNA form, the CDR3 reads TGTGCCAGCGGTGACAGGGATCTATATGGCTACACCTTC.

The chain uses TRBV15 and TRBJ1-1; 7 bases map to TRBD1. The CDR3 consists of 14 residues. In germline, CDR1 is LNHNV, CDR2 YYDKDF (reference sequence). The V and J ends lost 2 bases and 4 bases, in that order; junction bases with no gene match: 4. The CDR3 protein is CATSRKQGGTEAFF. DNA of the CDR3: TGTGCCACCAGCAGAAAGCAGGGGGGCACTGAAGCTTTCTTT.

In this sample, this clonotype turned up many times. The chain employs TRBV7-9 and TRBJ1-5, with D perhaps TRBD1 (6 bases). From germline, CDR1 is SEHNR and CDR2 FQNEAQ (reference sequence). With 1 base removed from V and 2 bases from J, the gap between germline ends came to 12 bases. The CDR3 is 16 residues long. CDR3 protein: CASSLGGGRGNQPQHF. The DNA of the CDR3 is TGTGCCAGCAGCTTAGGGGGGGGCAGGGGCAATCAGCCCCAGCATTTT.

This clonotype appeared many times. V and J are TRBV24-1 and TRBJ2-5; D may correspond to TRBD1 or TRBD2 (5 bases each). Between the trimmed V and J ends, which lost 4 bases and 3 bases, there was a span of 14 bases. Germline loops: CDR1 KGHDR, CDR2 SFDVKD. This CDR3 contains 15 residues. The CDR3 DNA is TGTGCCACCAGTGACTCCGGGACCGTGGAAGAGACCCAGTACTTC. Encoded protein: CATSDSGTVEETQYF.

The chain is built from TRBV11-2 and TRBJ2-7, with D possibly TRBD2 on 5 matching bases. The CDR3 length is 14 residues. Per the germline V gene, CDR1 is SGHAT and CDR2 is FQNNGV. V gave up 5 bases and J gave up 5 bases, with 16 bases separating them. CDR3 DNA sequence: TGTGCCAGCAGCAAGGTCGTTTTCGGGGACGAGCAGTACTTC. Amino acid sequence: CASSKVVFGDEQYF.

V usage is TRBV7-2 and J usage is TRBJ1-1; a possible D gene is TRBD1 (5 bases). Trimming removed 2 bases at V and 10 bases at J, with 14 bases between. The CDR3 spans 13 residues. Germline lookup yields CDR1 SGHTA and CDR2 FQGNSA. CDR3 in DNA: TGTGCCAGCAGCTTAAAGGGGTGGGGTGCAGCTTTCTTT. This encodes CASSLKGWGAAFF.

The J gene is TRBJ1-5, the V gene TRBV6-1, with TRBD1 as a possible D gene (5 bases). The V end was cut by 2 bases, the J end by 3 bases, with 11 bases between. This CDR3 is built from 15 residues. In germline, CDR1 is MNHNS, CDR2 SASEGT. The CDR3 DNA sequence: TGTGCCAGCAGTGAATTGTGGACACCCAATCAGCCCCAGCATTTT. It translates to CASSELWTPNQPQHF.

The chain joins TRBV5-4 to TRBJ1-2, with 10 bases matching TRBD1. Germline CDR1 reads SGHNT; CDR2 reads YYREEE (reference sequence). Trimming cost V 0 bases and J 3 bases; bases outside gene matches: 5. The CDR3 is 16 amino acids. The CDR3 reads CASSLAIGTGDYGYTF. In DNA, the CDR3 is TGTGCCAGCAGCTTGGCCATTGGGACAGGGGACTATGGCTACACCTTC.